The source of this TCR beta chain is a study of T cells after yellow fever vaccination. 5'RACE template switching produced TCR cDNA carrying a universal primer site and UMIs. Each CDR3 protein is one row after TCRdb ran MiXCR on the 5' RACE reads. Of hundreds of thousands of distinct CDR3 sequences in the sample, roughly 13% were seen once. The study, taken as a whole, reports: Detected again after the booster were most primary-vaccination clones, at roughly 95% CD4 and approximately 90% CD8.

This clonotype has more than one count but fewer than ten. Its antigen is not known. The starting material was PBMCs, obtained on the day of the yellow fever booster vaccination. The sequence came from a man in his thirties or forties who received the YFV17D yellow fever vaccine.

Here the CDR3 DNA reads TGTGCCAGCAGCCCCACCGGAGGACAGGGGGCGGCAAAACTGTTTTTT. This codes for CASSPTGGQGAAKLFF. The chain employs TRBV5-6 and TRBJ1-4; TRBD1 matches at 11 bases. The CDR3 spans 16 residues. CDR1 SGHDT and CDR2 YYEEEE come from the germline V gene. V trimming: 4 bases; J trimming: 10 bases; junction bases outside the gene matches: 12.